This record concerns one T cell receptor (beta chain) sequence. Antigen specificity is unknown. The data were obtained in a study of radiotherapy plus CTLA-4 blockade in lung cancer. Study as a whole: Objective responses were seen in over 15% of patients, disease control in around 31%. Study-level findings and limits: Among blood TCR repertoires after radiotherapy plus ipilimumab, tumor-derived clones expanded. According to reports, early shifts in blood T cell clones, alongside interferon-beta, forecast response most accurately.

The germline gives CDR1 SGDLS, CDR2 YYNGEE. Deletions cut 4 bases from V and 9 bases from J, with 16 bases between. The CDR3 totals 13 residues. Those with chemo-refractory metastatic non-small-cell lung cancer were treated with focal radiation combined with CTLA-4 blockade using ipilimumab. Generated by immunoSEQ multiplex PCR, the TCRdb table keeps only in-frame clones and is missing some. The table records tens of thousands of clones, about 83% of them present only once. The chain uses TRBV9 and TRBJ1-1; perhaps TRBD1 as D (6 bases). This clonotype originated in a human donor with non-small cell lung cancer who had stable disease on radiotherapy plus ipilimumab. The sample was peripheral blood, taken from a patient treated with radiotherapy plus ipilimumab. For the CDR3, the DNA is TGTGCCAGCAGCCCATACGACAGGCCGAAAGCTTTCTTT. Translated, it gives CASSPYDRPKAFF.